This T cell receptor (beta chain) derives from a study of CD8 T cells in ankylosing spondylitis. Regarding the study as a whole: In the blood and synovial fluid of reactive arthritis, some motif variants had been previously reported.

This clonotype was counted many times. Its antigen is not identified. The V segment lost 3 bases and the J segment 9 bases; nucleotides outside the gene matches: 9. Germline loops: CDR1 DFQATT, CDR2 SNEGSKA (reference sequence). CDR3 size: 15 residues. As the method for making TCR beta libraries, quantitative 5'-RACE with molecular barcodes was used. In TCRdb, the 5' RACE reads were re-called with MiXCR into one record per CDR3 protein. The data contain more than 110,000 distinct CDR3 sequences, roughly 8.8% of them singletons. This receptor was obtained from a male donor with ankylosing spondylitis. V and J are TRBV20-1 and TRBJ2-1; 12 bases match TRBD2. Sequenced: synovial fluid, either unsorted or a sorted T cell fraction (not recorded which). The CDR3 loop is CSASATSGRIGEQFF. In DNA form, the CDR3 reads TGCAGTGCTAGTGCCACTAGCGGGAGGATTGGTGAGCAGTTCTTC.